This T cell receptor (beta chain) was documented in a study of glioma-infiltrating T cells (dated by TCRdb to the mid-2010s). For context, the study as a whole: TCR alpha- and beta-chain repertoires were sequenced from glioma tissue, non-neoplastic brain tissue and matched peripheral blood mononuclear cells. Each tissue-infiltrating repertoire was compared with the same patient's peripheral blood repertoire to measure divergence between tissue and blood T-cell populations. The paired cohort was made up of three low-grade glioma patients, fewer than 10 primary glioblastoma patients and three non-glioma patients who contributed non-neoplastic brain tissue. Summary of the overall study and its limitations: Group comparisons rested on small numbers: three non-neoplastic, three low-grade glioma and under ten glioblastoma patients. In non-neoplastic patients, VJ-independent divergence between tissue and blood fell below expectation, whereas in all gliomas, and especially in low-grade gliomas, the divergence rose above expectation. Tissue and blood shared very few CDR3 sequences, a result attributed to high CDR3 diversity and limited sampling.

CDR1 and CDR2, looked up from the germline V gene (reference sequence), are SEHNR and FQNEAQ. The CDR3 measures 16 amino acids from cysteine to phenylalanine. Only CDR3 DNA is held: 48 bases, read in frame from base 1. V is clipped by 3 bases and J by 4 bases, and the sequence between their germline boundaries is 16 bases long. TCR alpha and beta CDR3 regions were amplified with the iRepertoire nested amplicon-rescue multiplex PCR (arm-PCR) platform from RNA. For one-step reverse transcription and amplification, 100-400 ng of tissue mRNA or PBMC total RNA was used as input. After bead purification, a secondary multiplex PCR added Illumina adapters, and libraries were gel-purified between 200 and 400 bp. Demultiplexing relied on internal 6-nucleotide barcodes carried by the libraries. Sequencing of libraries was performed on an Illumina MiSeq with 2x220 or 2x250 nucleotide paired-end reads. Per the source publication's procedure: FLASH 1.2.11 was used to merge paired reads, and BWA-MEM then aligned the reads to the GRCh37 human genome before TRA and TRB reads were extracted. For V and J assignment, an IMGT-derived reference of cassette sequences and CDR3 motifs that included pseudogenes was used. Reads were translated in three frames, and productive CDR3s were defined by a C…FGXG motif without stop codons. Unique combinations of V-J cassette pair and CDR3 amino acid sequence were defined as clonotypes. Reads were filtered by Hamming distance, thresholded by each sample's sequence error rate in mapped regions. The public reads were reanalyzed by TCRdb: fastp trimming at Q25, MiXCR alignment, in-frame beta chains only. Each CDR3 protein appears once, grouped with its most common genes and DNA. TCRdb, not the authors, supplied the V and J calls. The sample table shows roughly 200,000 distinct CDR3 sequences, and more than 25% are seen once. The ten largest clones capture 20% of the sample.

This clonotype came up a few times. Its antigen remains undetermined. No base quality information exists; no much larger clone differs at one position. The material sequenced was glioma tissue, nonneoplastic brain tissue, or PBMCs (not recorded which). Recombination connected TRBV7-9 to TRBJ2-1; TRBD2 is possibly the D segment (6 matching bases). The TCR was taken from a human donor with low-grade glioma or glioblastoma, undergoing nonglioma brain surgery, or in good health (not recorded which). The nucleotides are TGTGCCAGCAGCTTTTTCACAGGTGGAGGGTACAATGAGCAGTTCTTC. It translates as CASSFFTGGGYNEQFF.